This T cell receptor beta chain appears in the sequencing data of a study of T cells in Graves' hyperthyroidism and ophthalmopathy. Study information: Upon initial diagnosis and before any treatment, peripheral blood was collected.

Per germline, CDR1 LGHNA and CDR2 YSLEER. CDR3 length: 16 residues. The V end was cut by 0 bases, the J end by 2 bases, with 10 bases between. Amplified TCR beta CDR3 regions came from RNA transcripts. HTBI primers were the set used in a first-round RT-PCR of the TCR CDR3. TCRdb recomputed calls from the multiplex PCR reads with MiXCR, one row per CDR3 protein. Of roughly 740,000 distinct CDR3 sequences listed, 16% are singletons. Graves' hyperthyroidism without ophthalmopathy progression within 18 months was termed stable. Clinicians diagnosed patients from clinical symptoms, serum thyroxine and TRAb, thyroid ultrasound and orbital computed tomography. Fresh peripheral blood, 10 ml, yielded the PBMCs.

The clonotype was recovered from a man younger than 30 with Graves' hyperthyroidism. Sequencing was done on a sample of blood. J is TRBJ2-2 and V is TRBV4-3, with D possibly matching TRBD1 (5 bases). The CDR3 region has the DNA TGCGCCAGCAGCCAAGAAGGGGCAGCCAACACCGGGGAGCTGTTTTTT. Translating gives CASSQEGAANTGELFF.